The T cell receptor beta chain described here comes from a study of cytomegalovirus exposure and HLA in healthy donors. Study-wide points: It was shown in a later analysis that HLA-associated TCR beta chains were more clonally expanded than other, equally common chains. In vitro, three CMV-associated chains proved specific for CMV antigens.

Points on this clone: Antigen: not known.

The PCR contained 60 Vbeta and 13 Jbeta primers. Clones were read by immunoSEQ multiplex PCR, and TCRdb kept only the in-frame ones, dropping some. The top ten hold 6% to 8% of the sample, which has about 130,000 clones, roughly 70% seen once. This clonotype was sampled from a man aged 40-50 years in good health and CMV-seropositive. Sequencing input: PBMCs.

Here the CDR3 DNA reads TGTGCCAGCAGTCTACTAGCGGGGGGGGGCAATGAGCAGTTCTTC. Protein sequence: CASSLLAGGGNEQFF. V usage is TRBV6-4 and J usage is TRBJ2-1, with 13 positions matching TRBD2. V gave up 5 bases and J gave up 6 bases; unmatched junction bases: 4. This CDR3 has 15 residues. CDR1 and CDR2 from the germline V gene are MRHNA and SNTAGT.